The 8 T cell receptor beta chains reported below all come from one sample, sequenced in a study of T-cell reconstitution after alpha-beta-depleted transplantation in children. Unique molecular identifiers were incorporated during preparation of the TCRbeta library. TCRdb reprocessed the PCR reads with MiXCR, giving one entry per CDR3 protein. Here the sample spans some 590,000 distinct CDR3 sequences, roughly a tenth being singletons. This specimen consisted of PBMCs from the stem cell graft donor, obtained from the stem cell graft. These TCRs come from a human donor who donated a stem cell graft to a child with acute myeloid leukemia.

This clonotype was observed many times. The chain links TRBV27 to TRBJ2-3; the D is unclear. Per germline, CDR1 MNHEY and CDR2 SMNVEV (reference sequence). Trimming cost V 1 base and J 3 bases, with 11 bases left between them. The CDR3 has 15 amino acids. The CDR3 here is CASSLYDTRTDTQYF. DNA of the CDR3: TGTGCCAGCAGTTTATATGATACCCGGACAGATACGCAGTATTTT.

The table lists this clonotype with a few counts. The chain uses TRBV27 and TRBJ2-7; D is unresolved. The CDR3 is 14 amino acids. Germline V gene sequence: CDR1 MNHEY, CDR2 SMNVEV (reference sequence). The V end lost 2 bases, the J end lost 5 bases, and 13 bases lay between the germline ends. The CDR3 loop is CASSLGQLSDEQYF. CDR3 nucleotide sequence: TGTGCCAGCAGTTTAGGGCAGCTCTCGGACGAGCAGTACTTC.

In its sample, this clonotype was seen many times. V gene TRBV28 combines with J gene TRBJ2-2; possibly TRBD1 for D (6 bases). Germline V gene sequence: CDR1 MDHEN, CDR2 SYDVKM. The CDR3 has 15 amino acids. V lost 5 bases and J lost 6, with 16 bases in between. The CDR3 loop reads CASSMRTVRPGELFF. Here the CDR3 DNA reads TGTGCCAGCAGTATGCGGACAGTCCGCCCCGGGGAGCTGTTTTTT.

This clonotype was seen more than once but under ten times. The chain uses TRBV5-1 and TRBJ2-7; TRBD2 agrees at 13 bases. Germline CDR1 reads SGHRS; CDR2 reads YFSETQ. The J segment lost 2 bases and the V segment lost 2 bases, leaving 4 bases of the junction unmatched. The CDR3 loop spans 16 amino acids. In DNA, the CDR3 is TGCGCCAGCAGCTTTCGGACTAGCGGGGGTACCTACGAGCAGTACTTC. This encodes CASSFRTSGGTYEQYF.

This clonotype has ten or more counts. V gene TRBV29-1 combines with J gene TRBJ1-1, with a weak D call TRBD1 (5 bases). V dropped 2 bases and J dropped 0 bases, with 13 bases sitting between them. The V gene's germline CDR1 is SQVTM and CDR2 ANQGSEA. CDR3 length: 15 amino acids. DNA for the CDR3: TGCAGCGTTGAACCCAAGGGACCTTTGAACACTGAAGCTTTCTTT. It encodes CSVEPKGPLNTEAFF.

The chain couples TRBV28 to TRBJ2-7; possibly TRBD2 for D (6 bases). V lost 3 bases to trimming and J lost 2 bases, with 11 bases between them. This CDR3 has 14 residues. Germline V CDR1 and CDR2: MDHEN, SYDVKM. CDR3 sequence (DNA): TGTGCCAGCAGTTTTAGCGGATTCCCCTACGAGCAGTACTTC. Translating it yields CASSFSGFPYEQYF.

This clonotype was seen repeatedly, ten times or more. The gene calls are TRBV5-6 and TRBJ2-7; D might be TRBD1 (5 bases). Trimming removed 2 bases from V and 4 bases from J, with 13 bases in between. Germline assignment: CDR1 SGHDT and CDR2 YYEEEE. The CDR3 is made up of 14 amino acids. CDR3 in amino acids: CASSFGTGTYEQYF. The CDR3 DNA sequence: TGTGCCAGCAGCTTCGGTACAGGTACTTACGAGCAGTACTTC.

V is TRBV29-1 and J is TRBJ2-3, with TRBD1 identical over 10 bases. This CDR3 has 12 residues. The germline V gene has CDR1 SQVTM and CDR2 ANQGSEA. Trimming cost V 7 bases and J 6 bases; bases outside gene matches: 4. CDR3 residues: CSGDRGGDTQYF. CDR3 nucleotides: TGCAGCGGGGACAGGGGTGGGGATACGCAGTATTTT.